The 24 T cell receptor beta chains below come from one sample, sequenced in a study of human T cells and chemical hapten exposure. Time point described: pre-sensitization, week 0. Documented treatment: therapeutic diphenylcyclopropenone sensitization with weekly scalp DPC. TCRdb called the RACE reads again in MiXCR, with one record for every CDR3 protein. The sample lists more than 300,000 distinct CDR3 sequences; approximately 5% were seen once. Sequencing used whole blood, obtained in connection with sensitization to the hapten diphenylcyclopropenone (DPC). These TCRs come from a woman aged 18-29 years with alopecia areata. Some clones in this sample may be carry-over from other donors' samples.

The rearrangement uses TRBV20-1 and TRBJ1-2; perhaps TRBD1 as D (5 bases). The CDR3 is 19 residues long. The V gene lost 1 base and the J gene lost 8 bases, with 32 bases spanning the gap. The germline V gene has CDR1 DFQATT and CDR2 SNEGSKA (reference sequence). CDR3 sequence: CSARVDSKTSSGGMYGYTF. The CDR3 bases are TGCAGTGCTAGAGTCGACAGCAAAACTAGTTCAGGCGGTATGTACGGCTACACCTTC.

This clonotype occurred a few times. V and J are TRBV4-2 and TRBJ2-1, with TRBD2 matching 12 bases. The CDR3 has 20 amino acids. V trimming: 2 bases; J trimming: 4 bases; junction bases outside the gene matches: 15. Looked up from germline, CDR1 is LGHNA and CDR2 is YNFKEQ. In nucleotides, the CDR3 is TGTGCCAGCAGCCAACAGGCGTCTAGCGGGGGGGCCGGAGGGTACAATGAGCAGTTCTTC. As protein: CASSQQASSGGAGGYNEQFF.

This chain joins TRBV7-2 and TRBJ1-1; no clear D gene. CDR3 length: 14 amino acids. Germline V gives CDR1 SGHTA, CDR2 FQGNSA. Trimming pared 2 bases from V and 7 bases from J, leaving 14 bases between. In DNA, the CDR3 is TGTGCCAGCAGCTTAATACATGCCTTTTATGAAGCTTTCTTT. Protein sequence: CASSLIHAFYEAFF.

This clonotype was detected ten times or more. This chain links TRBV6-5 with TRBJ2-3, with TRBD2 identical over 11 bases. In germline, CDR1 is MNHEY, CDR2 SVGAGI. This CDR3 comprises 14 residues. J was trimmed by 4 bases and V by 7 bases; bases with no gene match: 4. This chain's CDR3 is CASKVAGGPDTQYF. CDR3 nucleotides: TGTGCCAGCAAGGTAGCGGGGGGGCCAGATACGCAGTATTTT.

The chain's CDR3 is CASSLGGQGGGEKLFF. CDR3 coding DNA: TGTGCCAGCAGTTTAGGGGGACAAGGGGGCGGTGAAAAACTGTTTTTT. V usage is TRBV12-3 or TRBV12-4 and J usage is TRBJ1-4; TRBD1 matches at 7 bases. There are 16 residues in the CDR3. J gave up 7 bases and V 1 base, and 9 bases lay outside the gene matches.

In its sample, this clonotype was seen a few times. V gene TRBV20-1 combines with J gene TRBJ1-5; D gene ambiguous. The ends were cut back, 0 bases at V and 0 bases at J, with 15 bases in the middle. The germline V gene has CDR1 DFQATT and CDR2 SNEGSKA (reference sequence). CDR3 length equals 17 residues. CDR3 nucleotides: TGCAGTGCTAGAGATTCCTCCAGGCCAAATAGCAATCAGCCCCAGCATTTT. Translation gives CSARDSSRPNSNQPQHF.

The rearrangement links TRBV4-2 to TRBJ1-1, with unresolved D. Trimming stripped 2 bases from V and 0 bases from J, with 7 bases between. Germline V CDR1 and CDR2: LGHNA, YNFKEQ. The CDR3 sequence is 14 residues long. CDR3 in amino acids: CASSQIRVNTEAFF. CDR3 DNA sequence: TGTGCCAGCAGCCAAATTCGGGTGAACACTGAAGCTTTCTTT.

J is TRBJ2-7 and V is TRBV12-3 or TRBV12-4; weak D call: TRBD2 (6 bases). V was pared by 1 base and J by 4 bases, with 14 bases between. CDR3 length: 15 amino acids. The CDR3 loop is CASSLGGAAKYEQYF. The CDR3 DNA reads TGTGCCAGCAGTTTAGGCGGGGCCGCTAAGTACGAGCAGTACTTC.

This clonotype has just a few counts. The CDR3 DNA is TGTGCCAGCTCACCGGGACAGGGGGCGAGTGAAGCTTTCTTT. This gives the protein CASSPGQGASEAFF. The rearrangement joins TRBV18 to TRBJ1-1, with 12 bases that match TRBD1. CDR1 KGHSH and CDR2 LQKENI come from the germline V gene. The CDR3 loop spans 14 amino acids. The ends lost 3 bases at V and 7 bases at J; junction bases unmatched: 3.

This clonotype was detected ten times or more. This chain uses TRBV6-1 with TRBJ1-5; D is unresolved. The CDR3 is 13 residues long. Trimming cost V 8 bases and J 3 bases, with 11 bases left between them. Germline V gene data show CDR1 as MNHNS and CDR2 as SASEGT. This CDR3 is CASLWGSNQPQHF. The CDR3 nucleotides read TGTGCCAGCCTATGGGGATCCAATCAGCCCCAGCATTTT.

This clonotype appeared many times. The chain joins TRBV9 to TRBJ2-1; 10 bases map to TRBD2. Germline V lookup: CDR1 SGDLS, CDR2 YYNGEE. The CDR3 runs 15 residues. V lost 5 bases and J lost 8; bases outside the gene matches: 10. CDR3 amino acids: CASSGGTSVIYEQFF. In DNA form, the CDR3 reads TGTGCCAGCAGTGGCGGGACTAGCGTTATCTATGAGCAGTTCTTC.

This clonotype was seen repeatedly, ten times or more. The CDR3 loop is CASSARQGARNSPLHF. CDR3 sequence (DNA): TGTGCCAGCAGCGCCAGACAGGGGGCGCGGAATTCACCCCTCCACTTT. The chain joins TRBV6-6 to TRBJ1-6; 10 bases agree with TRBD1. CDR1 and CDR2 (germline): MNHNY, SVGAGI (reference sequence). J gave up 7 bases and V 6 bases, and 9 bases lay outside the gene matches. The CDR3 consists of 16 residues.

This clonotype was seen a handful of times. The chain carries TRBV28 and TRBJ1-2, with D maybe TRBD1 (5 bases). The CDR3 has 13 amino acids. The germline V and J ends were trimmed by 7 bases and 7 bases, with 16 bases remaining between them. In germline, CDR1 is MDHEN, CDR2 SYDVKM. CDR3 in amino acids: CASTDGQGAGYTF. Written as DNA, the CDR3 is TGTGCCAGCACCGACGGGCAGGGAGCTGGCTACACCTTC.

This clonotype was recorded many times. The rearrangement joins TRBV4-3 to TRBJ2-2; D is undetermined. The CDR3 covers 17 residues. Germline V gene lookup returns CDR1 LGHNA and CDR2 YSLEER. V dropped 0 bases and J dropped 0 bases, with 11 bases sitting between them. The DNA of the CDR3 is TGCGCCAGCAGCCAAGATCAGCACGCACCGAACACCGGGGAGCTGTTTTTT. This translates into CASSQDQHAPNTGELFF.

This clonotype turned up a few times. The V call is TRBV20-1, the J call TRBJ1-2, with 9 bases identical to TRBD1. CDR3 length: 14 amino acids. The V and J ends lost 3 bases and 5 bases, in that order; junction bases with no gene match: 7. Germline V gene lookup returns CDR1 DFQATT and CDR2 SNEGSKA (reference sequence). The CDR3 DNA is TGCAGTGCTAGGCTAGGACAGGGGAAGTATGGCTACACCTTC. Protein product: CSARLGQGKYGYTF.

This clonotype was picked up many times. The chain couples TRBV7-9 to TRBJ1-1; D may be TRBD1 (6 bases). Germline-derived CDR1 and CDR2 are SEHNR and FQNEAQ (reference sequence). The CDR3 totals 15 residues. Trimming took 0 bases from V and 8 from J, leaving 16 bases between them. The CDR3 bases are TGTGCCAGCAGCTTAGCCGGGCAGGGGCTTTTGGAAGCTTTCTTT. Its translation: CASSLAGQGLLEAFF.

This clonotype has at least ten counts. The V gene is TRBV6-5, the J gene TRBJ2-3, with D unclear. Germline V gene lookup returns CDR1 MNHEY and CDR2 SVGAGI. Trimming removed 1 base at V and 3 bases at J, with 14 bases between. The CDR3 length is 16 residues. CDR3 sequence reads: CASSYLPETSTDTQYF. The CDR3 DNA reads TGTGCCAGCAGTTACTTACCCGAGACGAGTACAGATACGCAGTATTTT.

This clonotype was observed many times. The chain couples TRBV5-5 to TRBJ2-7, with D tentatively TRBD1 (5 bases). Germline assignment: CDR1 SGHKS and CDR2 YYEKEE (reference sequence). The ends were cut back, 2 bases at V and 5 bases at J, with 11 bases in the middle. The CDR3 consists of 13 residues. CDR3 bases: TGTGCCAGCAGCTTTATTCTAGGGGACGAGCAGTACTTC. This encodes CASSFILGDEQYF.

The rearrangement joins TRBV2 to TRBJ1-1; D not resolved. Per the germline V gene, CDR1 is SNHLY and CDR2 is FYNNEI. The V end was cut by 8 bases, the J end by 7 bases, with 5 bases between. CDR3 length: 9 amino acids. The CDR3 region has the DNA TGTGCCAGCTCCAATGAAGCTTTCTTT. Residues: CASSNEAFF.

The chain joins TRBV6-2 or TRBV6-3 to TRBJ2-7; D may be TRBD2 (5 bases). V dropped 5 bases and J dropped 5 bases, with 10 bases sitting between them. CDR1 MNHEY and CDR2 SVGEGT come from the germline V gene. The CDR3 totals 12 residues. DNA of the CDR3: TGTGCCAGCAGTCCGGGGTGGAACGAGCAGTACTTC. Translating it yields CASSPGWNEQYF.

This clonotype was seen more than once but under ten times. The CDR3 spells CASSPARSSGGYTF. The CDR3 nucleotides read TGTGCCAGCAGCCCCGCCAGGAGTTCGGGGGGCTACACCTTC. This sequence joins TRBV12-3 or TRBV12-4 and TRBJ1-2; D unclear. This CDR3 comprises 14 residues. Trimming shortened V by 6 bases and J by 8 bases, and 19 bases separated the two germline ends.

This clonotype has a count of ten or more. The chain links TRBV6-2 or TRBV6-3 to TRBJ1-2; D is unclear. V dropped 2 bases and J dropped 3 bases, with 4 bases sitting between them. This CDR3 comprises 12 residues. CDR1 and CDR2 from the germline V gene are MNHEY and SVGEGT. Written as DNA, the CDR3 is TGTGCCAGCAGTTACAGCTACTATGGCTACACCTTC. The encoded protein is CASSYSYYGYTF.

The V call is TRBV5-6, the J call TRBJ2-7, with D possibly being TRBD1 (6 bases). CDR3 length: 13 amino acids. Germline V CDR1 and CDR2: SGHDT, YYEEEE. V lost 4 bases and J 2 bases, leaving 10 bases between the germline ends. DNA of the CDR3: TGTGCCAGCAGCCCGACAGGTCCCTACGAGCAGTACTTC. It yields the protein CASSPTGPYEQYF.

This clonotype has a count of ten or more. The chain has TRBV3-1 and TRBJ1-1; TRBD1 might be the D (5 bases). Germline V gene lookup returns CDR1 LGHDT and CDR2 YNNKEL (reference sequence). This CDR3 region has 14 residues. V was trimmed by 3 bases and J by 5 bases, leaving 13 bases between them. The CDR3 DNA is TGTGCCAGCAGCCAGAGTAAAAAGGGGACTGAAGCTTTCTTT. It codes for CASSQSKKGTEAFF.